The 7 T cell receptor beta chains below all came from one sample that was sequenced in a study of lymphopenia after photon versus proton radiotherapy. Assay used: immunoSEQ multiplex PCR; TCRdb lists only in-frame clones, some missing. The data hold roughly 64,000 clones, with around 90% observed a single time. The starting material was peripheral blood, obtained from a patient treated with proton-based radiotherapy. Source of these receptors: a man aged 80 or over with esophageal cancer.

The rearrangement joins TRBV11-2 to TRBJ1-1; D is perhaps TRBD1 (5 bases). Trimming removed 3 bases at V and 2 bases at J, with 13 bases between. CDR3 length: 15 residues. Germline CDR1 is SGHAT and CDR2 is FQNNGV. CDR3 DNA: TGTGCCAGCAGCTTCGGCGCAGGGACCAACACTGAAGCTTTCTTT. It specifies CASSFGAGTNTEAFF.

This chain links TRBV6-8 with TRBJ2-4; the match to TRBD2 covers 11 bases. The CDR3 contains 21 residues. Unmatched junction bases numbered 20, after V lost 7 bases and J lost 0 bases. Per the germline V gene, CDR1 is MNHGY and CDR2 is SAAAGT. The DNA of the CDR3 is TGTGCCAGCACCCCAGGACTAGCGGGCCACCAAGATAACCTAGCCAAAAACATTCAGTACTTC. Amino acids: CASTPGLAGHQDNLAKNIQYF.

The rearrangement uses TRBV6-1 and TRBJ2-5, with TRBD2 matching over 11 bases. V was clipped by 7 bases and J by 6 bases; unmatched bases: 10. The CDR3 loop spans 15 amino acids. Germline CDR1 reads MNHNS; CDR2 reads SASEGT. CDR3 DNA sequence: TGTGCCAGCACTGCCGGTCTAGCGGGAGGAAAGACCCAGTACTTC. Encoded protein: CASTAGLAGGKTQYF.

The rearrangement links TRBV30 to TRBJ1-6, with TRBD1 as a possible D gene (5 bases). The CDR3 consists of 16 residues. Trimming took off 3 bases at V and 4 bases at J, with 16 bases between the two ends. CDR1 is GTSNPN and CDR2 is SVGIG in the germline V gene (reference sequence). CDR3: CAWSYYGTEYNSPLHF. Written as DNA, the CDR3 is TGTGCCTGGAGCTACTACGGGACCGAATATAATTCACCCCTCCACTTT.

This rearrangement joins TRBV18 to TRBJ2-3, with D unclear. With 3 bases removed from V and 5 bases from J, the gap between germline ends came to 9 bases. The CDR3 sequence is 13 residues long. Germline lookup yields CDR1 KGHSH and CDR2 LQKENI. CDR3 sequence: CASSPQELDTQYF. The CDR3 DNA follows: TGTGCCAGCTCACCCCAGGAGTTAGATACGCAGTATTTT.

V usage is TRBV5-1 and J usage is TRBJ1-5; D is uncertain. The CDR3 length is 15 residues. Trimming cost V 4 bases and J 5 bases, with 16 bases left between them. Per the germline V gene, CDR1 is SGHRS and CDR2 is YFSETQ. The CDR3 DNA follows: TGCGCCAGCAGCCTTCGGACGGGGAAAGATCAGCCCCAGCATTTT. Protein product: CASSLRTGKDQPQHF.

The chain's CDR3 is CASSEWGRNSPTYEQYF. CDR3 sequence (DNA): TGTGCCAGCAGTGAATGGGGTAGGAACAGCCCCACCTACGAGCAGTACTTC. The V gene is TRBV6-1, the J gene TRBJ2-7; no clear D. CDR1 is MNHNS, CDR2 SASEGT, per germline. The V end lost 2 bases, the J end lost 2 bases, and 19 bases lay between the germline ends. The CDR3 totals 17 residues.